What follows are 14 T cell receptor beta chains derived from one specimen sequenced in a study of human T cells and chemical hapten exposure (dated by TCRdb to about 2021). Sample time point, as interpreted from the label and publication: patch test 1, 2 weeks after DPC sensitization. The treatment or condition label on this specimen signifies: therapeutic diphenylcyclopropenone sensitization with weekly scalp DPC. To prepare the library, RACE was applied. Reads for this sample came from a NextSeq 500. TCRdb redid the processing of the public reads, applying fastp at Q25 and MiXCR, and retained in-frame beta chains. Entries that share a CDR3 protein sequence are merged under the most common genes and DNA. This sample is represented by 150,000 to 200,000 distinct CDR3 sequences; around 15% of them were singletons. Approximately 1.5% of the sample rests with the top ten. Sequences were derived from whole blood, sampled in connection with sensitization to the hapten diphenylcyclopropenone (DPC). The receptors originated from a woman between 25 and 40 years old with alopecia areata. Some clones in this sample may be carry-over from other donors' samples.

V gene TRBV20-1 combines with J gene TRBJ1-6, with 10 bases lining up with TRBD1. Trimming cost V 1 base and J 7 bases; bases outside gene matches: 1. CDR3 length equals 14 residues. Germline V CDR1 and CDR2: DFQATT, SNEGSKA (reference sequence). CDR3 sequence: CSARGGQGNSPLHF. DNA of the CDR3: TGCAGTGCTAGAGGGGGACAGGGGAATTCACCCCTCCACTTT.

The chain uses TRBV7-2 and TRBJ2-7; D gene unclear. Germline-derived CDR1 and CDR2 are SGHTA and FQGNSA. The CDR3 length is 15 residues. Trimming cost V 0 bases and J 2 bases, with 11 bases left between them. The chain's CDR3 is CASSLAQVRAYEQYF. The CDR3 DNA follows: TGTGCCAGCAGCTTAGCGCAGGTCCGGGCCTACGAGCAGTACTTC.

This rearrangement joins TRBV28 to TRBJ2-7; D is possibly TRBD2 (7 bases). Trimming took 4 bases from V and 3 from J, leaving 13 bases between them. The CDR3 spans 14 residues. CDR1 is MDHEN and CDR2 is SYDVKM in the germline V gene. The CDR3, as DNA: TGTGCCAGCAGTTCAATAAGGGGGGGCTACGAGCAGTACTTC. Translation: CASSSIRGGYEQYF.

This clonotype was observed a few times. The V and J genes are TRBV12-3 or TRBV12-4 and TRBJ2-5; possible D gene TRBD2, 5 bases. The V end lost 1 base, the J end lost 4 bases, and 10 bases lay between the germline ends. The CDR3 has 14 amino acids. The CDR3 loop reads CASSLVPGIETQYF. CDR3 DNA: TGTGCCAGCAGTTTAGTACCGGGAATAGAGACCCAGTACTTC.

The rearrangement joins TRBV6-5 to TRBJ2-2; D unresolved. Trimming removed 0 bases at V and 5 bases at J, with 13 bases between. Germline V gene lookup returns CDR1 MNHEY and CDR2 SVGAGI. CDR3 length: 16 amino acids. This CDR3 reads CASSYSRRAGTGELFF. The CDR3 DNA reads TGTGCCAGCAGTTACTCGAGACGGGCTGGGACCGGGGAGCTGTTTTTT.

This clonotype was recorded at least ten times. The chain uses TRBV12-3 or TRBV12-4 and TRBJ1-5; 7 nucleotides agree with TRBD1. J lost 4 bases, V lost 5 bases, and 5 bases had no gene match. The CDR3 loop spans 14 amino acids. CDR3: CASSLSRGNQPQHF. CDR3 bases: TGTGCCAGCAGTCTATCCAGGGGGAATCAGCCCCAGCATTTT.

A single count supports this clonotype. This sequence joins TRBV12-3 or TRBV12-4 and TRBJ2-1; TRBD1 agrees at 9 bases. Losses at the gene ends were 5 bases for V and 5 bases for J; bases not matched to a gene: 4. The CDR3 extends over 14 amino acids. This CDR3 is CASSTGGSNNEQFF. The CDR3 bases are TGTGCCAGCAGTACAGGGGGCTCTAACAATGAGCAGTTCTTC.

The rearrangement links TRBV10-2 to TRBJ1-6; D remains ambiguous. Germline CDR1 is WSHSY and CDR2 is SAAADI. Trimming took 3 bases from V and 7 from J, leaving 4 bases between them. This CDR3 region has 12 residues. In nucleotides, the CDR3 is TGCGCCAGCAGTGATGGCAATTCACCCCTCCACTTT. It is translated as CASSDGNSPLHF.

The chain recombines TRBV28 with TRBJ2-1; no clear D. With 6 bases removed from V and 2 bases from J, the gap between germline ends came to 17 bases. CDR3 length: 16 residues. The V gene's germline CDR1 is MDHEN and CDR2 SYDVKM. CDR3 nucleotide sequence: TGTGCCAGCAGCTCGGTAGCAAAAGCCCCCTACAATGAGCAGTTCTTC. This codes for CASSSVAKAPYNEQFF.

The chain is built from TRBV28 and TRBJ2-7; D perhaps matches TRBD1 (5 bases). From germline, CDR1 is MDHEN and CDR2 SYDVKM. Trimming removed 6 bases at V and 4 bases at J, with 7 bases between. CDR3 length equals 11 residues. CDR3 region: CASRGLYEQYF. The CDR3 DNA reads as TGTGCCAGCAGGGGGCTGTACGAGCAGTACTTC.

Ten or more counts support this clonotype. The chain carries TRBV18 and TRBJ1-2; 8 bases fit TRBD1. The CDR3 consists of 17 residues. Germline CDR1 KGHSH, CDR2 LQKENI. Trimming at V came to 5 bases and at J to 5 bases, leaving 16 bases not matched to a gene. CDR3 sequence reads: CASSNGQGPPGEYGYTF. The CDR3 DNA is TGTGCCAGCTCAAACGGACAGGGTCCCCCGGGGGAATATGGCTACACCTTC. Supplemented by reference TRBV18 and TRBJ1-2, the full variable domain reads NAGVMQNPRHLVRRRGQEARLRCSPMKGHSHVYWYRQLPEEGLKFMVYLQKENIIDESGMPKERFSAEFPKEGPSILRIQQVVRGDSAAYFCASSNGQGPPGEYGYTFGSGTRLTVV.

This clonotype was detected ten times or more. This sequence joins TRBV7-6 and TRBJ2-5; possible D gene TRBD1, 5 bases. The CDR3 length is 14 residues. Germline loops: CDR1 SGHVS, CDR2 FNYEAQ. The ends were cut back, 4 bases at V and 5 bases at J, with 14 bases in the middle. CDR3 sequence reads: CASSYDQGSETQYF. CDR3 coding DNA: TGTGCCAGCAGCTACGACCAGGGCTCGGAGACCCAGTACTTC.

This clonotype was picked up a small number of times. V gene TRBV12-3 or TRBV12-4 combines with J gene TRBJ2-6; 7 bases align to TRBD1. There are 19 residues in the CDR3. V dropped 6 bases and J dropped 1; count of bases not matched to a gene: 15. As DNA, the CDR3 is TGTGCCAGCAGAAGGGCTACAGGGGCCGCGTTGTCTGGGGCCAACGTCCTGACTTTC. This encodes CASRRATGAALSGANVLTF.

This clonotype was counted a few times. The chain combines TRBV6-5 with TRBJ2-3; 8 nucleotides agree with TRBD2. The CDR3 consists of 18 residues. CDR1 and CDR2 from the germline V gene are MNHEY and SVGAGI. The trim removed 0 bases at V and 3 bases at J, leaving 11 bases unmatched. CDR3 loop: CASSYSRGSGTITDTQYF. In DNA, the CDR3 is TGTGCCAGCAGTTACTCGAGGGGTAGCGGGACGATTACAGATACGCAGTATTTT.